Listed here are 7 T cell receptor beta chains from one sample, sequenced in a study of shared clonotypes between healthy human individuals. The data were produced by immunoSEQ multiplex PCR, yet TCRdb's version contains in-frame clones alone and is incomplete. The top ten clones hold under 2% of a sample with about 2.2 million clones, around 93% of them seen once. Naive CD8 cells were CD45RO-negative, positively selected for CCR7, excluding terminally differentiated effector memory CD45RA+ cells. Input material: naive CD8+ T cells from PBMCs. The receptors here all came from a man younger than 35 in good health. Some clones in this sample may be carry-over from other donors' samples.

This rearrangement joins TRBV11-1 to TRBJ1-1; no definite D call. The CDR3 has 15 residues. Trimming removed 5 bases from V and 1 base from J, with 14 bases in between. In germline, CDR1 is SGHAT, CDR2 FQDESV (reference sequence). For the CDR3, the DNA is TGTGCCAGCAGCCCCAGCGTGGGATGGAACACTGAAGCTTTCTTT. The encoded protein is CASSPSVGWNTEAFF.

This clone occurred once. J is TRBJ2-5 and V is TRBV28, with D perhaps matching TRBD1 (5 bases). This CDR3 has 15 amino acids. Trimming removed 6 bases at V and 2 bases at J, with 16 bases between. CDR1 and CDR2 from the germline V gene are MDHEN and SYDVKM. The CDR3 bases are TGTGCCAGCAGCCGCGCGCGACAGACTCAAGAGACCCAGTACTTC. Protein sequence: CASSRARQTQETQYF.

This rearrangement joins TRBV28 to TRBJ1-6; D call uncertain. Germline-derived CDR1 and CDR2 are MDHEN and SYDVKM. This CDR3 is 13 amino acids long. Between the trimmed V and J ends, which lost 2 bases and 13 bases, there was a span of 12 bases. The CDR3 region has the DNA TGTGCCAGCAGTTTAAATACACTGTTTCCCCTCCACTTT. It translates to CASSLNTLFPLHF.

Remarks on this clone: Distinct nucleotide sequences in the sample also encode this CDR3. This chain links TRBV29-1 with TRBJ2-5; D might be TRBD1 (5 bases). The DNA end is a closer match to TRBJ2-7, so the J assignment may be wrong. Germline CDR1 reads SQVTM; CDR2 reads ANQGSEA. This CDR3 is 11 amino acids long. The CDR3 region has the DNA TGCAGCGTTGAACAGGGTTACGAGCAGTACTTC. Its protein is CSVEQGYEQYF.

The chain has TRBV2 and TRBJ2-2; a possible D gene is TRBD1 (6 bases). Trimming removed 6 bases at V and 3 bases at J, with 8 bases between. Germline CDR1 is SNHLY and CDR2 is FYNNEI. The CDR3 covers 13 residues. The CDR3 DNA reads as TGTGCCAGCAGGGACAGTGACACCGGGGAGCTGTTTTTT. This codes for CASRDSDTGELFF.

This clone was detected once. The chain has TRBV6-6 and TRBJ2-7, with TRBD2 identical over 7 bases. Germline CDR1 MNHNY, CDR2 SVGAGI (reference sequence). V dropped 4 bases and J dropped 6; count of bases not matched to a gene: 12. The CDR3 spans 15 residues. The CDR3 DNA reads TGTGCCAGCAGTTCCCCCGCGGGAGAGCGTATCGAGCAGTACTTC. Translation: CASSSPAGERIEQYF.

In its sample, this clone was seen once. The V call is TRBV21-1, the J call TRBJ2-7. TRBV21-1 is recorded as a pseudogene. This CDR3 is 13 amino acids long. The CDR3 nucleotides read TGTGCCAGTGTCCGGGACGGCTCCTACGAGCAGTACTTC. Protein sequence: CASVRDGSYEQYF.